A selection of T cell receptor beta chains follows, all from one sample in a study of identical twins. Each CDR3 protein gets one entry after TCRdb re-called the 5' RACE reads with MiXCR. The sample has around 670,000 distinct CDR3 sequences, approximately 6% seen once. Input material: naive T cells sorted from blood. The receptors were gathered from a man aged 18 to 29 in good health. Both conserved end residues are trimmed from each CDR3.

v_call: TRBV11-2
j_call: TRBJ2-2
cdr3_aa: ASSLVARGTGELF

v_call: TRBV29-1
j_call: TRBJ1-5
cdr3_aa: SVGLGPTNQPQH

v_call: TRBV5-1
j_call: TRBJ2-1
cdr3_aa: ASFITTGAINEQF

v_call: TRBV29-1
j_call: TRBJ2-2
cdr3_aa: SGKDRTGELF

v_call: TRBV7-2
j_call: TRBJ2-3
cdr3_aa: ASSSRAGTGDTQY

v_call: TRBV3-1
j_call: TRBJ1-1
cdr3_aa: ASSQVNTEAF

v_call: TRBV12-3/TRBV12-4
j_call: TRBJ2-5
cdr3_aa: ASSLGSSGARQETQY

v_call: TRBV4-2
j_call: TRBJ2-4
cdr3_aa: ASSQDAGPNVNIQY

v_call: TRBV20-1
j_call: TRBJ1-2
cdr3_aa: SAPAQGGSGYT

v_call: TRBV4-3
j_call: TRBJ2-1
cdr3_aa: ASSQDWAGAYNEQF

v_call: TRBV5-1
j_call: TRBJ2-7
cdr3_aa: ASSSGNSYEQY

v_call: TRBV27
j_call: TRBJ1-1
cdr3_aa: ASGIGVAEAF

v_call: TRBV11-3
j_call: TRBJ1-2
cdr3_aa: ASSPRDKGDGYT

v_call: TRBV7-3
j_call: TRBJ2-7
cdr3_aa: ASSRPGYEQY

v_call: TRBV4-3
j_call: TRBJ2-5
cdr3_aa: ASSQESRAGEETQY

v_call: TRBV11-2
j_call: TRBJ1-3
cdr3_aa: ASSLGEWISGNTIY

v_call: TRBV11-2
j_call: TRBJ1-3
cdr3_aa: ASSARTGGITGNTIY

v_call: TRBV6-5
j_call: TRBJ1-1
cdr3_aa: ASSYSAGYEAF

v_call: TRBV19
j_call: TRBJ2-5
cdr3_aa: ASRLQGNWWETQY

v_call: TRBV12-3/TRBV12-4
j_call: TRBJ2-1
cdr3_aa: ASSARTSGTYNEQF

v_call: TRBV29-1
j_call: TRBJ1-1
cdr3_aa: SADGGSLKAC

v_call: TRBV20-1
j_call: TRBJ1-5
cdr3_aa: SAMKTGSSNQPQH

v_call: TRBV29-1
j_call: TRBJ2-1
cdr3_aa: SVEDWGAPNEQF

v_call: TRBV5-1
j_call: TRBJ2-3
cdr3_aa: ASSYTSVVDTQY

v_call: TRBV7-8
j_call: TRBJ1-1
cdr3_aa: ASSLGEGKNTEAF

v_call: TRBV7-6
j_call: TRBJ1-1
cdr3_aa: ASSSHRDSQNTEAF

v_call: TRBV20-1
j_call: TRBJ2-2
cdr3_aa: SARGPGELF

v_call: TRBV24-1
j_call: TRBJ2-5
cdr3_aa: ATSAGKRVGTQY

v_call: TRBV2
j_call: TRBJ2-4
cdr3_aa: ASSSMNIQY

v_call: TRBV3-1
j_call: TRBJ2-7
cdr3_aa: ASSSRDSNIHYEQY

v_call: TRBV11-2
j_call: TRBJ2-3
cdr3_aa: ASSFLGTATDTQY

v_call: TRBV12-3/TRBV12-4
j_call: TRBJ2-1
cdr3_aa: ASIYPLGTSGREGYNEQF